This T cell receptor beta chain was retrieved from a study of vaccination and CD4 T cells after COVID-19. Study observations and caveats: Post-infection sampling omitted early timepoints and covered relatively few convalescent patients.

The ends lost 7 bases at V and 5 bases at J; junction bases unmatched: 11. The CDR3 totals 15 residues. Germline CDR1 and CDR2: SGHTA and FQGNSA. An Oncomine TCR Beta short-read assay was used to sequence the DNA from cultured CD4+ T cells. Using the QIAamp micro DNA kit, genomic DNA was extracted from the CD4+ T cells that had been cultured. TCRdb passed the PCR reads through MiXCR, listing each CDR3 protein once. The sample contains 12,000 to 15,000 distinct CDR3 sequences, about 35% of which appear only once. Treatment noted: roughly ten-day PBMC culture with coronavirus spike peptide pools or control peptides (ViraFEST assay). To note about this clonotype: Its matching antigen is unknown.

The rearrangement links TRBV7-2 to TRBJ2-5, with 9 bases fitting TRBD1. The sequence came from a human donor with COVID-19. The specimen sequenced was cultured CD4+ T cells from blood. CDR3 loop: CASNAGTGYGETQYF. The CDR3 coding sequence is TGTGCCAGCAACGCGGGGACAGGGTACGGGGAGACCCAGTACTTC.